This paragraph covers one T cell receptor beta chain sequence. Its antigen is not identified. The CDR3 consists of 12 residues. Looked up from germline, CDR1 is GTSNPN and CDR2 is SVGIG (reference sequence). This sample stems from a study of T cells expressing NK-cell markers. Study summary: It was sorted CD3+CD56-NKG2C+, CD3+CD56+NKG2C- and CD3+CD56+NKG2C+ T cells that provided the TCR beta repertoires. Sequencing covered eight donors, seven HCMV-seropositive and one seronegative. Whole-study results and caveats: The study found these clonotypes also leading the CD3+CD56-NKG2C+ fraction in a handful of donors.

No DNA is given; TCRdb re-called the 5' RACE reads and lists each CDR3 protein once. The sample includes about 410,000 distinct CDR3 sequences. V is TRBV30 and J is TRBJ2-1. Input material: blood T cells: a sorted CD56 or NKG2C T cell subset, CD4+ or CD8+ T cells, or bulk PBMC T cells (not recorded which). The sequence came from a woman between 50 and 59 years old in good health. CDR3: CAWQTANNEQFF.